These 13 T cell receptor beta chains came from one sample sequenced in a study of beta chain features in type 1 diabetes. Expressed TCRB transcripts were sequenced because the entire RNA isolate underwent reverse transcription. Profiling relied on immunoSEQ multiplex PCR, and the TCRdb table lists in-frame clones only, not all of them. The profile shows 150,000 to 200,000 clones, around 63% of them singletons. Their antigen targets remain unknown. Study-level findings and limits: There was a moderate but significant shortening of TCRB CDR3s in all four CD4+ subsets of Type 1 diabetes patients.

Sample: naive CD4+ T cells from blood. The source of these receptors is a young man with type 1 diabetes.

The table lists this clone with a few counts. The chain couples TRBV11-2 to TRBJ2-3; 7 bases align to TRBD1. Germline V gives CDR1 SGHAT, CDR2 FQNNGV. The CDR3 length is 15 residues. The junction had 2 bases not matched to a gene; V was cut back by 0 bases and J by 2 bases. The DNA for the CDR3 is TGTGCCAGCAGCTTAGAGGGACAGCCCACAGATACGCAGTATTTT. Protein sequence: CASSLEGQPTDTQYF.

The rearrangement links TRBV20-1 to TRBJ2-5, with no clear D. This CDR3 comprises 10 residues. The V gene lost 2 bases and the J gene lost 10 bases, with 8 bases spanning the gap. Germline V gives CDR1 DFQATT, CDR2 SNEGSKA (reference sequence). DNA for the CDR3: TGCAGTGCTAGATTACAGCACCAGTACTTC. Protein: CSARLQHQYF.

This clone has only one observation. J is TRBJ2-1 and V is TRBV5-1; D gene unclear. Germline assignment: CDR1 SGHRS and CDR2 YFSETQ. The CDR3 extends over 12 amino acids. V lost 0 bases and J lost 9, with 7 bases in between. The CDR3: CASSLGVGEQFF. The CDR3 DNA reads as TGCGCCAGCAGCTTGGGAGTAGGTGAGCAGTTCTTC.

The V gene is TRBV15, the J gene TRBJ2-5; D is ambiguous. V lost 0 bases to trimming and J lost 5 bases, with 10 bases between them. The germline V gene encodes CDR1 LNHNV and CDR2 YYDKDF (reference sequence). The CDR3 runs to 14 residues. The CDR3 DNA is TGTGCCACCAGCAGAGATCTAGGGTATGAGACCCAGTACTTC. It encodes CATSRDLGYETQYF.

This clone appeared a few times. V gene TRBV5-1 combines with J gene TRBJ1-2; a weak D match, TRBD1 (5 bases). Germline V CDR1 and CDR2: SGHRS, YFSETQ. V lost 4 bases to trimming and J lost 6 bases, with 19 bases between them. The CDR3 is 15 amino acids. The CDR3 sequence: CASSQMGESGDGYTF. CDR3 DNA sequence: TGCGCCAGCAGCCAAATGGGGGAGAGTGGTGATGGCTACACCTTC.

This clone was detected a few times. The chain uses TRBV6-5 and TRBJ1-6; no clear D gene. CDR1 MNHEY and CDR2 SVGAGI come from the germline V gene. V was pared by 6 bases and J by 5 bases, with 11 bases between. This CDR3 has 14 amino acids. CDR3 bases: TGTGCCAGCAGACCTTCTCGGGATAATTCACCCCTCCACTTT. This translates into CASRPSRDNSPLHF.

This clone has ten or more counts. This chain uses TRBV28 with TRBJ2-7; D gene unclear. The ends were cut back, 5 bases at V and 4 bases at J, with 12 bases in the middle. Germline V CDR1 and CDR2: MDHEN, SYDVKM. CDR3 length equals 13 residues. The CDR3, as DNA: TGTGCCAGCAGTACACCCAACTTTTACGAGCAGTACTTC. This sequence encodes CASSTPNFYEQYF.

The genes are TRBV29-1 and TRBJ2-1; 8 bases fit TRBD1. The CDR3 has 15 amino acids. The V and J ends lost 3 bases and 8 bases, in that order; junction bases with no gene match: 12. The V gene's germline CDR1 is SQVTM and CDR2 ANQGSEA. The CDR3 coding sequence is TGCAGCGTTGACAGTAGGGGGACAGGAGTCCATGAGCAGTTCTTC. Amino acid sequence: CSVDSRGTGVHEQFF.

This clone appeared a few times. The rearrangement joins TRBV4-2 to TRBJ2-7, with D unresolved. The germline V gene encodes CDR1 LGHNA and CDR2 YNFKEQ. The CDR3 sequence is 12 residues long. V lost 0 bases and J lost 6, with 6 bases in between. In DNA, the CDR3 is TGTGCCAGCAGCCAAGACCGGGTCGAGCAGTACTTC. Translated: CASSQDRVEQYF.

V is TRBV7-2 and J is TRBJ2-5; no clear D gene. The CDR3 has 14 amino acids. Germline assignment: CDR1 SGHTA and CDR2 FQGNSA. The V and J ends lost 5 bases and 5 bases respectively, with 15 bases between them. The CDR3 bases are TGTGCCAGCAGCCCCCGGGCCAAAGCGGAGACCCAGTACTTC. It translates to CASSPRAKAETQYF.

The gene calls are TRBV29-1 and TRBJ1-3, with D hard to call. The CDR3 spans 14 residues. The V and J ends lost 3 bases and 0 bases respectively, with 9 bases between them. From germline, CDR1 is SQVTM and CDR2 ANQGSEA. Here the CDR3 reads CSVEELSSGNTIYF. The DNA of the CDR3 is TGCAGCGTTGAGGAACTCTCCTCTGGAAACACCATATATTTT.

The J gene is TRBJ1-2, the V gene TRBV30, with D possibly being TRBD1 (6 bases). Between the trimmed V and J ends, which lost 4 bases and 4 bases, there was a span of 25 bases. The CDR3 spans 17 residues. Looked up from germline, CDR1 is GTSNPN and CDR2 is SVGIG (reference sequence). The CDR3 spells CAWISKHQGPMGYGYTF. In DNA, the CDR3 is TGTGCCTGGATTTCCAAACACCAGGGGCCTATGGGCTATGGCTACACCTTC.

J is TRBJ2-3 and V is TRBV20-1; D remains ambiguous. Per the germline V gene, CDR1 is DFQATT and CDR2 is SNEGSKA (reference sequence). Trimming shortened V by 1 base and J by 5 bases, and 4 bases separated the two germline ends. This CDR3 contains 11 residues. Here the CDR3 reads CSARAKDTQYF. CDR3 nucleotides: TGCAGTGCTAGAGCGAAAGATACGCAGTATTTT.